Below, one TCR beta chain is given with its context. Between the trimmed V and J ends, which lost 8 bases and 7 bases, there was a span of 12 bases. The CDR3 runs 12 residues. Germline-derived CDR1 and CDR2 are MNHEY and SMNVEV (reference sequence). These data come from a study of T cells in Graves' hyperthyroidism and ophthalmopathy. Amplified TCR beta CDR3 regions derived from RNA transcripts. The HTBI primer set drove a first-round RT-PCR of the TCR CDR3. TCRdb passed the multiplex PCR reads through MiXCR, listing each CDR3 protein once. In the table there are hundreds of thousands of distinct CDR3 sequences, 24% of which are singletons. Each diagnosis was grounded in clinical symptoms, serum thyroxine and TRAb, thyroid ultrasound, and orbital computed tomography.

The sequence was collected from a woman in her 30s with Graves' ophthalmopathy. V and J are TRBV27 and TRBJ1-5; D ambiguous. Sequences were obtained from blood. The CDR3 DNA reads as TGTGCCAGCCGGACTGCTGGGCAGCCCCAGCATTTT. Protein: CASRTAGQPQHF.